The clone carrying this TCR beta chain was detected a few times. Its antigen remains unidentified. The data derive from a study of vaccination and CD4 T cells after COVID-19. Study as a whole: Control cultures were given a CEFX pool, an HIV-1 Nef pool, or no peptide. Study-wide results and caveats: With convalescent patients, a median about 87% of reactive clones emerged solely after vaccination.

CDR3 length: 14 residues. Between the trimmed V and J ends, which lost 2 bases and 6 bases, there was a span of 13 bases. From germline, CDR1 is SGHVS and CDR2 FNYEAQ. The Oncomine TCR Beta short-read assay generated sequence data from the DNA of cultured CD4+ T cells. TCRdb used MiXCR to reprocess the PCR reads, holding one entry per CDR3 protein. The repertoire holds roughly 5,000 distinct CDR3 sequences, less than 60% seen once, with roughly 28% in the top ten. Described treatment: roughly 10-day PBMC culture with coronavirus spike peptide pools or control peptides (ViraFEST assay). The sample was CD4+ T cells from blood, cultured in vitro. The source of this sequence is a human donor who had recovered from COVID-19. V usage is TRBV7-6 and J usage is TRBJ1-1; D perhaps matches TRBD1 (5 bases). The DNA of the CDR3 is TGTGCCAGCAGCTTAATGAGGGGTGAGGCTGAAGCTTTCTTT. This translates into CASSLMRGEAEAFF.